This is a list of T cell receptor beta chains from one sample in a study of shared clonotypes between healthy human individuals. TCRdb's table, derived via immunoSEQ multiplex PCR, lists solely in-frame clones and lacks some. The table shows about 2.5 million clones, with about nine tenths occurring only once. Sequenced material: naive CD4+ T cells from PBMCs. Receptors were obtained from a man between 18 and 35 years old in good health. Some clones in this sample may be carry-over from other donors' samples. CDR3s include the opening cysteine and the closing phenylalanine or tryptophan. A D gene is named only where the DNA matches it firmly. Expanded clones get a size class; other rows say once, few or many, or leave the size out.

J gene: TRBJ2-2; clone size: NA; V gene: TRBV29-1; D gene: NA; CDR3 length: 14; CDR3 protein: CSAALREVAGELFF; CDR3 DNA: TGCAGCGCTGCGTTAAGGGAGGTCGCCGGGGAGCTGTTTTTT
J gene: TRBJ2-2; clone size: NA; V gene: TRBV5-4; D gene: TRBD2; CDR3 length: 17; CDR3 protein: CASSLGLAGANTGELFF; CDR3 DNA: TGTGCCAGCAGCTTGGGTTTAGCGGGGGCGAACACCGGGGAGCTGTTTTTT
J gene: TRBJ2-7; clone size: NA; V gene: TRBV2; D gene: TRBD1; CDR3 length: 14; CDR3 protein: CASRRTGAEEEQYF; CDR3 DNA: TGTGCCAGCAGACGGACAGGGGCTGAAGAAGAGCAGTACTTC
J gene: TRBJ2-3; clone size: NA; V gene: TRBV30; D gene: NA; CDR3 length: 13; CDR3 protein: CAWSVGLADTQYF; CDR3 DNA: TGTGCCTGGAGTGTGGGTCTGGCAGATACGCAGTATTTT
J gene: TRBJ2-5; clone size: NA; V gene: TRBV18; D gene: TRBD2; CDR3 length: 15; CDR3 protein: CASSPPSGSDETQYF; CDR3 DNA: TGTGCCAGCTCACCACCTAGCGGGAGTGATGAGACCCAGTACTTC
J gene: TRBJ2-6; clone size: NA; V gene: TRBV7-9; D gene: NA; CDR3 length: 19; CDR3 protein: CASSLMSNRAAGGANVLTF; CDR3 DNA: TGTGCCAGCAGCTTGATGTCGAACAGGGCAGCAGGTGGGGCCAACGTCCTGACTTTC
J gene: TRBJ1-5; clone size: NA; V gene: TRBV20-1; D gene: NA; CDR3 length: 11; CDR3 protein: CSASDQDGQHF; CDR3 DNA: TGCAGTGCTAGTGACCAGGACGGGCAGCATTTT
J gene: TRBJ2-1; clone size: NA; V gene: TRBV4-1; D gene: NA; CDR3 length: 14; CDR3 protein: CASSQLSPYNEQFF; CDR3 DNA: TGCGCCAGCAGCCAACTCTCCCCCTACAATGAGCAGTTCTTC
J gene: TRBJ2-3; clone size: NA; V gene: TRBV21-1; D gene: NA; CDR3 length: 17; CDR3 protein: CASTEADGGPYTDTQYF; CDR3 DNA: TGTGCCAGCACCGAAGCTGATGGGGGGCCGTACACAGATACGCAGTATTTT
J gene: TRBJ1-3; clone size: NA; V gene: TRBV28; D gene: NA; CDR3 length: 16; CDR3 protein: CASRARLGSSGNTIYF; CDR3 DNA: TGTGCCAGCAGGGCCCGGTTAGGGAGCTCTGGAAACACCATATATTTT
J gene: TRBJ1-2; clone size: NA; V gene: TRBV29-1; D gene: NA; CDR3 length: 13; CDR3 protein: CSVEAPRGYGYTF; CDR3 DNA: TGCAGCGTTGAAGCCCCCAGGGGCTATGGCTACACCTTC
J gene: TRBJ1-2; clone size: NA; V gene: TRBV28; D gene: NA; CDR3 length: 14; CDR3 protein: CASSFVGRVGGYTF; CDR3 DNA: TGTGCCAGCAGTTTTGTTGGCAGGGTCGGTGGCTACACCTTC
J gene: TRBJ2-2; clone size: NA; V gene: TRBV4-1; D gene: NA; CDR3 length: 18; CDR3 protein: CASSQVGGRGSGTGELFF; CDR3 DNA: TGCGCCAGCAGCCAAGTGGGAGGCCGGGGCAGTGGGACCGGGGAGCTGTTTTTT
J gene: TRBJ1-1; clone size: NA; V gene: TRBV5-1; D gene: NA; CDR3 length: 14; CDR3 protein: CASSLRGADPEAFF; CDR3 DNA: TGCGCCAGCAGCTTGCGGGGGGCAGATCCTGAAGCTTTCTTT
J gene: TRBJ1-5; clone size: once; V gene: TRBV7-3; D gene: NA; CDR3 length: 15; CDR3 protein: CASIYPWGSNQPQHF; CDR3 DNA: TGTGCCAGCATCTACCCGTGGGGAAGCAATCAGCCCCAGCATTTT
J gene: TRBJ2-2; clone size: NA; V gene: TRBV21-1; D gene: NA; CDR3 length: 17; CDR3 protein: CASSKGCREMPAGELFF; CDR3 DNA: TGTGCCAGCAGCAAAGGATGTCGGGAGATGCCCGCCGGGGAGCTGTTTTTT
J gene: TRBJ2-5; clone size: NA; V gene: TRBV28; D gene: TRBD1; CDR3 length: 15; CDR3 protein: CASSFGTGGKETQYF; CDR3 DNA: TGTGCCAGCAGCTTCGGGACAGGGGGGAAAGAGACCCAGTACTTC
J gene: TRBJ2-1; clone size: NA; V gene: TRBV7-3; D gene: TRBD2; CDR3 length: 17; CDR3 protein: CASSLNPGAGVYNEQFF; CDR3 DNA: TGTGCCAGCAGCTTAAACCCCGGAGCGGGAGTCTACAATGAGCAGTTCTTC
J gene: TRBJ2-4; clone size: NA; V gene: TRBV15; D gene: TRBD1; CDR3 length: 19; CDR3 protein: CATSRGFGTGAPAKNIQYF; CDR3 DNA: TGTGCCACCAGCAGAGGCTTCGGGACAGGGGCTCCGGCCAAAAACATTCAGTACTTC
J gene: TRBJ1-3; clone size: NA; V gene: TRBV27; D gene: TRBD1; CDR3 length: 18; CDR3 protein: CASSSRRTGQISGNTIYF; CDR3 DNA: TGTGCCAGCAGTTCCCGAAGGACAGGGCAAATCTCTGGAAACACCATATATTTT
J gene: TRBJ2-7; clone size: NA; V gene: TRBV10-3; D gene: NA; CDR3 length: 13; CDR3 protein: CAISESLQGEQYF; CDR3 DNA: TGTGCCATCAGTGAATCCCTGCAGGGCGAGCAGTACTTC
J gene: TRBJ1-2; clone size: NA; V gene: TRBV4-2; D gene: TRBD1; CDR3 length: 16; CDR3 protein: CASRRRDREFNYGYTF; CDR3 DNA: TGTGCCAGCAGACGCCGGGACAGGGAATTCAACTATGGCTACACCTTC
J gene: TRBJ2-2; clone size: NA; V gene: TRBV19; D gene: TRBD2; CDR3 length: 18; CDR3 protein: CASRHSGLAGDTTGELFF; CDR3 DNA: TGTGCCAGTAGACACTCGGGACTAGCGGGAGATACCACCGGGGAGCTGTTTTTT
J gene: TRBJ2-7; clone size: NA; V gene: TRBV19; D gene: TRBD1; CDR3 length: 16; CDR3 protein: CASSRRTGALSYEQYF; CDR3 DNA: TGTGCCAGTAGTAGAAGGACAGGGGCTCTCTCCTACGAGCAGTACTTC
J gene: TRBJ2-5; clone size: NA; V gene: TRBV5-4; D gene: NA; CDR3 length: 15; CDR3 protein: CASSLAPSGGETQYF; CDR3 DNA: TGTGCCAGCAGCTTGGCCCCCAGTGGGGGGGAGACCCAGTACTTC
J gene: TRBJ2-7; clone size: once; V gene: TRBV4-3; D gene: NA; CDR3 length: 15; CDR3 protein: CASSQVNREGYEQYF; CDR3 DNA: TGCGCCAGCAGCCAAGTAAACAGGGAGGGATACGAGCAGTACTTC
J gene: TRBJ2-5; clone size: NA; V gene: TRBV5-1; D gene: NA; CDR3 length: 14; CDR3 protein: CASTNGGSQETQYF; CDR3 DNA: TGCGCCAGCACTAATGGCGGATCCCAAGAGACCCAGTACTTC
J gene: TRBJ2-1; clone size: NA; V gene: TRBV14; D gene: NA; CDR3 length: 19; CDR3 protein: CASSQTGTGDRLSYNEQFF; CDR3 DNA: TGTGCCAGCAGCCAAACCGGGACGGGAGATAGGCTATCATACAATGAGCAGTTCTTC
J gene: TRBJ2-7; clone size: NA; V gene: TRBV28; D gene: TRBD2; CDR3 length: 15; CDR3 protein: CASRTSGLAWDEQYF; CDR3 DNA: TGTGCCAGTAGAACCTCAGGACTAGCGTGGGACGAGCAGTACTTC